Following are 15 T cell receptor beta chains from one sample sequenced in a study of Tregs in tolerant kidney transplant recipients. Assay: immunoSEQ multiplex PCR; the TCRdb copy retains only in-frame clones and omits some. Of roughly 69,000 clones listed, less than 98% are singletons. The source material was Tregs from blood, sampled before the transplant. These receptors were taken from a human donor who received a combined kidney and bone marrow transplant.

V usage is TRBV14 and J usage is TRBJ1-1, with D unclear. The V end was cut by 4 bases, the J end by 10 bases, with 13 bases between. The CDR3 loop spans 12 amino acids. Germline V lookup: CDR1 SGHDN, CDR2 FVKESK. CDR3 protein: CASSPSTAIAFF. The CDR3 DNA follows: TGTGCCAGCAGCCCTTCGACTGCTATAGCTTTCTTT.

The rearrangement joins TRBV5-1 to TRBJ1-1; D is possibly TRBD1 (6 bases). Germline V gives CDR1 SGHRS, CDR2 YFSETQ. The length of the CDR3 is 13 residues. The germline V and J ends were trimmed by 4 bases and 7 bases, with 14 bases remaining between them. As DNA, the CDR3 is TGCGCCAGCAGCACGGACAGTGCCAGTGAAGCTTTCTTT. This gives the protein CASSTDSASEAFF.

Only a few counts were recorded for this clone. The chain uses TRBV7-9 and TRBJ1-2; D may be TRBD1 (5 bases). Trimming stripped 3 bases from V and 7 bases from J, with 21 bases between. The CDR3 loop spans 16 amino acids. Germline V gene sequence: CDR1 SEHNR, CDR2 FQNEAQ (reference sequence). The DNA of the CDR3 is TGTGCCAGCAGCTTTCGGGCAGTCGGGACTTCTATTGGCTACACCTTC. Its translation: CASSFRAVGTSIGYTF.

This sequence joins TRBV4-1 and TRBJ2-4, with 9 bases aligning to TRBD2. From germline, CDR1 is MGHRA and CDR2 YSYEKL. Trimming took 3 bases from V and 0 from J; bases not matched to a gene: 21. The CDR3 runs 22 residues. The chain's CDR3 is CASSHPGTSNGNPKLAKNIQYF. DNA for the CDR3: TGCGCCAGCAGCCACCCGGGGACTAGCAACGGTAATCCTAAGCTAGCCAAAAACATTCAGTACTTC.

The genes are TRBV7-6 and TRBJ2-7, with a tentative D call TRBD2 (5 bases). Trimming pared 6 bases from V and 4 bases from J, leaving 19 bases between. CDR3 length equals 15 residues. Germline CDR1 SGHVS, CDR2 FNYEAQ. The CDR3 DNA reads TGTGCCAGCAGTATAGACGGACTTCCTTTTTACGAGCAGTACTTC. Its translation: CASSIDGLPFYEQYF.

V usage is TRBV20-1 and J usage is TRBJ2-1; D gene ambiguous. In germline, CDR1 is DFQATT, CDR2 SNEGSKA (reference sequence). The CDR3 has 11 residues. V was clipped by 6 bases and J by 6 bases, with 9 bases between them. The CDR3 DNA reads TGCAGTGCCAAGACGGGCAATGAGCAGTTCTTC. This gives the protein CSAKTGNEQFF.

This chain links TRBV25-1 with TRBJ2-2; 8 nucleotides agree with TRBD2. CDR3 length: 17 amino acids. Looked up from germline, CDR1 is MGHDK and CDR2 is SYGVNS. The V gene end was trimmed by 6 bases and the J gene end by 0 bases; junction bases not matched to a gene: 9. The CDR3 DNA follows: TGTGCCAGCAGCCCCCGGCGGGGGGCTGCGAACACCGGGGAGCTGTTTTTT. Protein product: CASSPRRGAANTGELFF.

This clone was observed a single time. This chain links TRBV9 with TRBJ2-4; 8 bases line up with TRBD2. V was clipped by 1 base and J by 8 bases; unmatched bases: 8. The CDR3 totals 15 residues. The germline gives CDR1 SGDLS, CDR2 YYNGEE. The CDR3, as DNA: TGTGCCAGCAGCGTACTCCCGGGGGGGGGCGACATTCAGTACTTC. Its translation: CASSVLPGGGDIQYF. Combining the CDR3 with reference TRBV9 and TRBJ2-4 gives the whole variable domain DSGVTQTPKHLITATGQRVTLRCSPRSGDLSVYWYQQSLDQGLQFLIQYYNGEERAKGNILERFSAQQFPDLHSELNLSSLELGDSALYFCASSVLPGGGDIQYFGAGTRLSVL.

The chain recombines TRBV7-2 with TRBJ1-2; TRBD1 agrees at 7 bases. V lost 5 bases to trimming and J lost 8 bases; unmatched junction nucleotides: 11. The CDR3 runs to 14 residues. Germline assignment: CDR1 SGHTA and CDR2 FQGNSA. The CDR3 coding sequence is TGTGCCAGCAGCGGACCGACAGGGTCTAGGGGCTACACCTTC. Translating it yields CASSGPTGSRGYTF.

The chain combines TRBV6-1 with TRBJ1-1, with D perhaps matching TRBD1 (6 bases). The CDR3 covers 14 residues. V lost 11 bases and J lost 1, with 17 bases in between. Germline V gene data show CDR1 as MNHNS and CDR2 as SASEGT. The CDR3 coding sequence is TGTGCCGGGCGACCGGGACACCCGAACACTGAAGCTTTCTTT. Its translation is CAGRPGHPNTEAFF.

This chain joins TRBV30 and TRBJ1-1; D possibly corresponds to TRBD1 (5 bases). The germline V gene has CDR1 GTSNPN and CDR2 SVGIG (reference sequence). V gave up 2 bases and J gave up 4 bases, with 17 bases separating them. This CDR3 is 15 amino acids long. CDR3: CAWSKLVFGATEAFF. As DNA, the CDR3 is TGTGCCTGGAGTAAATTGGTTTTTGGGGCCACTGAAGCTTTCTTT.

This clone was seen a single time. The chain recombines TRBV21-1 with TRBJ2-7; the tabulated D call, TRBD1, remains unverified against the DNA. TRBV21-1 is classified as a pseudogene. The CDR3 sequence is 17 residues long. CDR3 bases: TGTGCCAGCACCAACTTCACCCCCACAGGGTCCTCCTACGAGCAGTACTTC. Translation: CASTNFTPTGSSYEQYF.

The chain has TRBV7-2 and TRBJ2-2; no clear D. The CDR3 is 16 residues long. CDR1 is SGHTA, CDR2 FQGNSA, per germline. V was pared by 7 bases and J by 4 bases, with 19 bases between. CDR3 amino acids: CASTPWRNVRTGELFF. In nucleotides, the CDR3 is TGTGCCAGCACCCCTTGGCGGAACGTTCGCACCGGGGAGCTGTTTTTT.

The chain links TRBV7-9 to TRBJ1-1, with a weak D call TRBD1 (6 bases). Germline CDR1 SEHNR, CDR2 FQNEAQ (reference sequence). Trimming cost V 6 bases and J 3 bases, with 11 bases left between them. This CDR3 region has 13 residues. CDR3 protein: CASRNRVDTEAFF. In DNA form, the CDR3 reads TGTGCCAGCAGGAACAGGGTGGACACTGAAGCTTTCTTT.

This rearrangement joins TRBV5-4 to TRBJ2-1; no firm D call. V was clipped by 0 bases and J by 9 bases, with 10 bases between them. The CDR3 is made up of 13 amino acids. Germline values: CDR1 SGHNT, CDR2 YYREEE (reference sequence). The DNA of the CDR3 is TGTGCCAGCAGCTTGGCCGGGTCCTTTGAGCAGTTCTTC. Protein product: CASSLAGSFEQFF.